Listed here are 4 T cell receptor beta chains from one sample, sequenced in a study of cytomegalovirus exposure and HLA in healthy donors. Vbeta (60) and Jbeta (13) primers were used in the PCR. Libraries were prepared by immunoSEQ multiplex PCR; TCRdb keeps only in-frame clonotypes and omits some of them. The sample lists over 100,000 clones, 74% seen once, with 2% to 2.5% in the top ten. Sequenced sample: PBMCs. These receptors all stem from a human donor in good health.

The chain recombines TRBV2 with TRBJ1-2, with D tentatively TRBD1 (5 bases). The ends were cut back, 3 bases at V and 2 bases at J, with 10 bases in the middle. Looked up from germline, CDR1 is SNHLY and CDR2 is FYNNEI. The CDR3 runs 14 residues. CDR3 bases: TGTGCCAGCAGTGAGTACAGGAGCAACTATGGCTACACCTTC. Translated: CASSEYRSNYGYTF.

For this clone: One junction end does not reproduce the germline sequence, and a read error may be involved. The chain employs TRBV27 and TRBJ2-3, with D possibly TRBD2 on 7 matching bases. The CDR3 covers 15 residues. Germline CDR1 MNHEY, CDR2 SMNVEV (reference sequence). This CDR3 is CASRAAGARTDTQYF. The CDR3 DNA follows: TGTGCCAGCAGGGCCGCGGGGGCCCGCACTGATACGCAGTATTTT.

This chain joins TRBV19 and TRBJ2-1; D is possibly TRBD1 (5 bases). There are 15 residues in the CDR3. V shed 6 bases and J shed 5 bases, with 17 bases lying between them. The germline gives CDR1 LNHDA, CDR2 SQIVND (reference sequence). The CDR3 sequence: CASRRTTLGDNEQFF. CDR3 nucleotide sequence: TGTGCCAGTAGGCGGACAACCCTAGGGGACAATGAGCAGTTCTTC. Complete variable domain (other parts from reference TRBV19 and TRBJ2-1): DGGITQSPKYLFRKEGQNVTLSCEQNLNHDAMYWYRQDPGQGLRLIYYSQIVNDFQKGDIAEGYSVSREKKESFPLTVTSAQKNPTAFYLCASRRTTLGDNEQFFGPGTRLTVL.

This clone appeared a single time. V and J are TRBV15 and TRBJ1-4; 8 positions agree with TRBD1. From germline, CDR1 is LNHNV and CDR2 YYDKDF (reference sequence). V trimming: 0 bases; J trimming: 6 bases; junction bases outside the gene matches: 0. The CDR3 contains 14 residues. The CDR3: CATSRDRGHEKLFF. Here the CDR3 DNA reads TGTGCCACCAGCAGAGACAGGGGGCATGAAAAACTGTTTTTT.